This paragraph reports one TCR beta chain. The CDR3 has 13 amino acids. Per germline, CDR1 SGHNT and CDR2 YENEEA. Trimming left V 1 base short and J 1 base short, with 4 bases between. Some clones are missing from TCRdb's copy, which holds only in-frame ones; the method was immunoSEQ multiplex PCR. The sample records more than 55,000 clones, around 80% being singletons. The data originate from a study of early stage breast cancer tumors. The chain links TRBV11-3 to TRBJ1-1, with D unclear. The receptor was derived from a person in their thirties with breast cancer. The sequenced material came from blood. The CDR3 DNA sequence: TGTGCCAGCAGCTTAGCAGAGAACACTGAAGCTTTCTTT. This encodes CASSLAENTEAFF.